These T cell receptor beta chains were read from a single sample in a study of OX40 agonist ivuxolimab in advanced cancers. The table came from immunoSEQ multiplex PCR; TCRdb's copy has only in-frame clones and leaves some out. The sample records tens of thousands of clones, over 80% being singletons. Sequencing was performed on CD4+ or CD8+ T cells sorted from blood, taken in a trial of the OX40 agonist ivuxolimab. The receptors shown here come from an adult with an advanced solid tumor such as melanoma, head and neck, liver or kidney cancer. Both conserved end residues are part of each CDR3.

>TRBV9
CASSVGVPGELFF
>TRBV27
CASSPGTDIQYF
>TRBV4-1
CASSHGSIAGEGPDTQYF
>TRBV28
CASSLGQWTASYEQYF
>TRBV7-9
CASSLDRRREDTQYF
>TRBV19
CASSMFAVSTDTQYF
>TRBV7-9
CASSSVGANEQFF
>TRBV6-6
CASSSKTGLTVYEQYF
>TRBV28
CASSLTGWSAEAFF
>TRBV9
CASSFLPGQGSYNEQFF
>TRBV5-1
CASSFGTNLEAFF
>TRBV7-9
CASSLTGPSGREDEQFF
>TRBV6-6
CATLAGSGANVLTF
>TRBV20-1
CSALRGTEAFF
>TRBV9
CASSARWGLAGGNEQFF
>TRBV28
CASSLGIGDRDGYTF
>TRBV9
CASSVPAGYSTDTQYF
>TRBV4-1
CASSQARREQFF
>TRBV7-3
CASSSTGVDEQFF
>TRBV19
CASSIARSSGNTIYF
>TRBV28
CASSYRGPNSIEKLFF
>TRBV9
CASSVAPDRVYEQYF
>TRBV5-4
CASSLKSGELFF
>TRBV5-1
CASSSRVSGNSYEQYF
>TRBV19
CASSTLGTSGTDTQYF
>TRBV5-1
CASSASGRAEDNEQFF
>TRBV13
CASSPSGRAAVEQFF
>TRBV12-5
CASGQTGRNEKLFF
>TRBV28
CASSNPRGSNYGYTF
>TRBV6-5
CASSYSLWNSEAFF
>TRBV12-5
CASGYPRSSGANVLTF
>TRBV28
CASSARVGTNTEAFF
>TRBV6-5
CASRTTGAGQPQHF
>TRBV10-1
CASSHGLSTEAFF
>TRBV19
CASKAGAAVDTQYF
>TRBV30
CAWTITGLTNTEAFF
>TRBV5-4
CASSLGQNYGYTF
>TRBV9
CASSAGGGTQYF
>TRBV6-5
CASKPFKGSNQPQHF
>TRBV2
CASSRSNQPQHF
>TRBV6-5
CASSYLQGEAFF
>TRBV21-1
CASSKRLGPWGPNTEAFF
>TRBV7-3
CASSLTPRDEAFF
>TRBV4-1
CASSPFGDPTNEKLFF
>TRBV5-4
CASRSGTANTGELFF
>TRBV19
CASSVFSGNTIYF
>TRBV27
CASTQGGYNEQFF
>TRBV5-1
CASSPTGVSGNTIYF
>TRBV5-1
CASSLTSGRYEQYF
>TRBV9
CASSLSNGNTIYF
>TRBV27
CASTQQVRGTIVGNQPQHF
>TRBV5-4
CASSLVGVLRDEQYF
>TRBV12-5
CASGLVEQFF
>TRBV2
CASSVSGRASSTDTQYF
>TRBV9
CASSRREGSGELFF
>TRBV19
CATTGTSGSFTGELFF
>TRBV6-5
CASSYRGGYTF
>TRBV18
CASSPDLGAGEKLFF